This note documents a single T cell receptor (beta chain) sequence. This clone was seen just once. What antigen it recognizes has not been identified. The input lacks base qualities; no much larger clone sits a single base away. Looking up the germline V gene yields CDR1 KGHDR and CDR2 SFDVKD. V ends up 3 bases short and J 4 bases short, with an unmatched junction base count of 7. Including the terminal cysteine and phenylalanine, the CDR3 comprises 16 residues. Just the 48-base CDR3 DNA is kept, in frame starting at base 1. TCRbeta CDR3 regions were amplified from genomic DNA using the immunoSEQ Assay, a bias-controlled multiplex PCR. The paper's processing steps were these. The number of nucleated cells in each sample was estimated by amplification of reference gene primers within the assay. To quantify the absolute abundance of each unique TCRbeta CDR3 rearrangement, sequence reads were collapsed and filtered. For each sample, productive Simpson clonality was calculated as the square root of Simpson's diversity index over productive rearrangements. TCRdb holds this immuneACCESS table with in-frame rearrangements only. Some clones are missing; in checked studies, unresolved V genes explain under half, and the rest has no known cause. That table is the source of V, J and clone size, and D and trimming were worked out from the DNA. This sample gives tens of thousands of clones in total; about 89% of them show up just once. More than 1% of the sample comes from the top ten.

This sample is part of a study of blood T cell repertoires in COVID-19 (TCRdb year 2020). With regard to the full study: Samples covering the acute and convalescent phases of COVID-19 were provided by collaborators in the United States, Italy and Spain. The prospective study material was composed of cDNA or gDNA derived from T cells, B-cell-depleted T cells, or PBMCs. The dataset comprised deeply sampled blood TCRbeta repertoires from subjects exposed to, actively infected with, or recovered from COVID-19. The repertoires were made available in a free public database intended to serve as a resource for research on the immune response to SARS-CoV-2. The samples were drawn from the first 160 participants of the ongoing ImmuneRACE study and from 1,200 or so subjects provided by 6 global collaborators. The sample metadata nearly always contained a de-identified subject ID, COVID-19 status, age in years and sex. Where available, HLA class I and class II types were obtained from metadata supplied by the sample provider rather than from assay-based typing. The paper as a whole reports these results and caveats: Clinical and demographic metadata were provided uncurated, with the amount varying by source and participant.

Each collaborating institution followed its own protocols to collect whole blood in K2EDTA tubes. Collaborator samples were shipped for TCRbeta analysis as frozen whole blood, isolated PBMCs, or DNA extracted from either sample type. This receptor was taken from a human donor in a cohort sampled during active COVID-19. The specimen sequenced was peripheral blood. Here the chain combines TRBV24-1 and TRBJ2-1; 8 bases in the junction line up with TRBD1. The DNA sequence is given as TGTGCCACCAGTGATCCAACCGGGACAGGTTACAATGAGCAGTTCTTC. Its translation reads: CATSDPTGTGYNEQFF.